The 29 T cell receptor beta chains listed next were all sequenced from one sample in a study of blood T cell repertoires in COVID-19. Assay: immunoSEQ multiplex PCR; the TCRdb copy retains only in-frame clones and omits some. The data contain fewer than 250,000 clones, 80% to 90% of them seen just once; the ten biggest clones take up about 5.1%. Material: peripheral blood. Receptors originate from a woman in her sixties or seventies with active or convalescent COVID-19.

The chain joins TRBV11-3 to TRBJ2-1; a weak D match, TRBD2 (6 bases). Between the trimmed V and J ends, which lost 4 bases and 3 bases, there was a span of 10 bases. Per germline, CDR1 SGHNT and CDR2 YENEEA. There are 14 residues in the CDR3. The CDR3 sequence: CASSSSGFYNEQFF. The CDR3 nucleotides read TGTGCCAGCAGCTCAAGCGGGTTCTACAATGAGCAGTTCTTC.

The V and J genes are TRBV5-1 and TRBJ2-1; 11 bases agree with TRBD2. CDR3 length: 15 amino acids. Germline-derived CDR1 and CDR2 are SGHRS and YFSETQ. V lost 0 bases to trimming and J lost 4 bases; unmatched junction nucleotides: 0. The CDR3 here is CASSLASGRYNEQFF. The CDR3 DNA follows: TGCGCCAGCAGCTTGGCTAGCGGGAGGTACAATGAGCAGTTCTTC. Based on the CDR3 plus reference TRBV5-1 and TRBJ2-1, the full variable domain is KAGVTQTPRYLIKTRGQQVTLSCSPISGHRSVSWYQQTPGQGLQFLFEYFSETQRNKGNFPGRFSGRQFSNSRSEMNVSTLELGDSALYLCASSLASGRYNEQFFGPGTRLTVL.

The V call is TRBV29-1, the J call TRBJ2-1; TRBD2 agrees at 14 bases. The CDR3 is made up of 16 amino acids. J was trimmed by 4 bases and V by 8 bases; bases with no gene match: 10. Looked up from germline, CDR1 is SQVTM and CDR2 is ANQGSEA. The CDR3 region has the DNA TGCAGCTCCATGGGACTAGCGGGAGCCCCTTACAATGAGCAGTTCTTC. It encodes CSSMGLAGAPYNEQFF.

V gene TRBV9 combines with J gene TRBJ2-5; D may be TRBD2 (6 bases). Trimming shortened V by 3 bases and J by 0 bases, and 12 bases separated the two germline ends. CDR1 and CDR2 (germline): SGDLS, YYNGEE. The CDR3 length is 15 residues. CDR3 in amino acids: CASSGGTRYQETQYF. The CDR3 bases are TGTGCCAGCAGCGGCGGGACTCGGTACCAAGAGACCCAGTACTTC.

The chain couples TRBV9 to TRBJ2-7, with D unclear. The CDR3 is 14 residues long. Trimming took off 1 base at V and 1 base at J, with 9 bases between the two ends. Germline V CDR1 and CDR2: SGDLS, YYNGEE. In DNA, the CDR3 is TGTGCCAGCAGCGTAAGCCAGGAATCCTACGAGCAGTACTTC. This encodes CASSVSQESYEQYF.

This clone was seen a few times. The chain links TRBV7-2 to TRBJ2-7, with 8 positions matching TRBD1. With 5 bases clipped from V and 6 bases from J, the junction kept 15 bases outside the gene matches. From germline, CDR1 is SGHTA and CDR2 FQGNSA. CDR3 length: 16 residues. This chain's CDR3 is CASSAEYLRGLFEQYF. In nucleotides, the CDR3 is TGTGCCAGCAGCGCCGAGTACCTCAGGGGGCTATTCGAGCAGTACTTC.

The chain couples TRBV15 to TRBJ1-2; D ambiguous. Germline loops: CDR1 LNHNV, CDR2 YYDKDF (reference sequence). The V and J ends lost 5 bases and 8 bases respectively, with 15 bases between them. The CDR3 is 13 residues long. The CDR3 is CATSVDSAVGYTF. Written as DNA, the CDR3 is TGTGCCACCAGCGTTGACTCTGCCGTGGGCTACACCTTC.

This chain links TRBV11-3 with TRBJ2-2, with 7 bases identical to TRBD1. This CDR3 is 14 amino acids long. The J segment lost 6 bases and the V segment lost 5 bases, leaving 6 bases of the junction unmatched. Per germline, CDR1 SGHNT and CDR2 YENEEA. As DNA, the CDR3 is TGTGCCAGCAGCATTACTACAGGGGCCGGGGAGCTGTTTTTT. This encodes CASSITTGAGELFF.

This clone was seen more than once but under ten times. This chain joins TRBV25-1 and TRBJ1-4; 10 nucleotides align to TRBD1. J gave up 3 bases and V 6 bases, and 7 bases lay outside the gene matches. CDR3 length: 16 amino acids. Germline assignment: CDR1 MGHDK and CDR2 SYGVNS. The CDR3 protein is CASSSDRGRANEKLFF. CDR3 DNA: TGTGCCAGCAGCTCAGACAGGGGGCGGGCTAATGAAAAACTGTTTTTT. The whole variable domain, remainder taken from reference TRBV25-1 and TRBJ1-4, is EADIYQTPRYLVIGTGKKITLECSQTMGHDKMYWYQQDPGMELHLIHYSYGVNSTEKGDLSSESTVSRIRTEHFPLTLESARPSHTSQYLCASSSDRGRANEKLFFGSGTQLSVL.

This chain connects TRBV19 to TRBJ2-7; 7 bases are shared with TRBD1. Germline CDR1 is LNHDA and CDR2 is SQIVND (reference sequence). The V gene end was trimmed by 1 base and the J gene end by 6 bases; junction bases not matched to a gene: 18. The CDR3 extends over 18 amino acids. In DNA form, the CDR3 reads TGTGCCAGTAGTATAGCCGGCCCGGGACAGTCATTCTTGGTCGAGCAGTACTTC. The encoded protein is CASSIAGPGQSFLVEQYF.

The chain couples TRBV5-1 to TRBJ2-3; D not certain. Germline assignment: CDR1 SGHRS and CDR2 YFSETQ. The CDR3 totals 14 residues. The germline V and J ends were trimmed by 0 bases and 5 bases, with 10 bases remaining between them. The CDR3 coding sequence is TGCGCCAGCAGCTTGGCCGTGGCTGTAGATACGCAGTATTTT. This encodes CASSLAVAVDTQYF.

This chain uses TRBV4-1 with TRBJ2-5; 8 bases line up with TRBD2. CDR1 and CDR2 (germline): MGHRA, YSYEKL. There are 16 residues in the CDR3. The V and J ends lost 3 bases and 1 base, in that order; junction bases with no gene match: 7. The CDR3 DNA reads TGCGCCAGCAGCCACGGGACTAGACGGGCCCAAGAGACCCAGTACTTC. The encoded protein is CASSHGTRRAQETQYF.

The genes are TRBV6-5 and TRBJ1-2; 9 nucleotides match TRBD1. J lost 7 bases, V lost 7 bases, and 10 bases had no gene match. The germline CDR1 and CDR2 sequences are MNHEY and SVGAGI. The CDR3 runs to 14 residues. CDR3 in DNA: TGTGCCAGCAACCGGGGACAGGGAGTAGGTGGCTACACCTTC. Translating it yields CASNRGQGVGGYTF.

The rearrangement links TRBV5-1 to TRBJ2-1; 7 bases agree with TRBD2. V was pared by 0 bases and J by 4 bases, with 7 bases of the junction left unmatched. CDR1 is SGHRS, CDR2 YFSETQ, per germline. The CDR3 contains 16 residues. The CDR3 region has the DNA TGCGCCAGCAGCTTGGCTGCGGGAGAGCTTTACAATGAGCAGTTCTTC. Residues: CASSLAAGELYNEQFF.

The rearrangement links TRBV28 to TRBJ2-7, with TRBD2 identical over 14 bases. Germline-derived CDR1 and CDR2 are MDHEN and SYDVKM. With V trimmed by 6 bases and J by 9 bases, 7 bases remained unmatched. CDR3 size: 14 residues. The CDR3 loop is CASRPGLAGDAQYF. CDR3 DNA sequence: TGTGCCAGCAGGCCGGGACTAGCGGGAGATGCGCAGTACTTC.

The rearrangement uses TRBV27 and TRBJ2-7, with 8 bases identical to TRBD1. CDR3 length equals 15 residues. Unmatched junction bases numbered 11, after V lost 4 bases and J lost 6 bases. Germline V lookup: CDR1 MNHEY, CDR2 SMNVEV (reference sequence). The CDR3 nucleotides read TGTGCCAGCAGTTACGAAAGGACAGGGTCCGGCGAGCAGTACTTC. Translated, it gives CASSYERTGSGEQYF.

The CDR3 is CASSSGYEQYF. DNA for the CDR3: TGTGCCAGCTCTAGCGGCTACGAGCAGTACTTC. V is TRBV9 and J is TRBJ2-7; 7 nucleotides align to TRBD2. This CDR3 spans 11 amino acids. Unmatched junction bases numbered 1, after V lost 7 bases and J lost 3 bases. Per germline, CDR1 SGDLS and CDR2 YYNGEE.

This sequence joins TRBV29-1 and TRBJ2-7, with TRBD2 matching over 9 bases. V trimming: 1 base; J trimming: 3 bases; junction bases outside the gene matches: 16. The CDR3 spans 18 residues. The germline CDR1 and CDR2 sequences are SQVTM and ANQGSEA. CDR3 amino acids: CSVEAPGGGGLANYEQYF. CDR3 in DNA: TGCAGCGTTGAAGCTCCCGGTGGGGGGGGACTAGCCAACTACGAGCAGTACTTC.

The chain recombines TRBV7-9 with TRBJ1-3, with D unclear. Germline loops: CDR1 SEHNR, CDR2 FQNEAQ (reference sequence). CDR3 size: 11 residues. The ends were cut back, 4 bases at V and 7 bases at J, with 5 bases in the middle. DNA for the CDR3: TGTGCCAGCAGCTCGGGGAACACCATATATTTT. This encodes CASSSGNTIYF.

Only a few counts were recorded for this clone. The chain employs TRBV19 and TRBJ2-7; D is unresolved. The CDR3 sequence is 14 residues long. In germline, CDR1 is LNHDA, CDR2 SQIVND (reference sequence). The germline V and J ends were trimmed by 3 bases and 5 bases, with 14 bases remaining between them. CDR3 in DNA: TGTGCCAGTAGTATTTCGAGTCAGAGGAACGAGCAGTACTTC. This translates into CASSISSQRNEQYF.

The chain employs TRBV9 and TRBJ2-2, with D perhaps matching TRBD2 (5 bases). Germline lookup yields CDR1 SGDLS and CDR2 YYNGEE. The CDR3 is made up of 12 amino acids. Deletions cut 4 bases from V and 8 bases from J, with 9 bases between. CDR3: CASSPIAGELFF. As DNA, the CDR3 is TGTGCCAGCAGCCCTATAGCGGGGGAGCTGTTTTTT.

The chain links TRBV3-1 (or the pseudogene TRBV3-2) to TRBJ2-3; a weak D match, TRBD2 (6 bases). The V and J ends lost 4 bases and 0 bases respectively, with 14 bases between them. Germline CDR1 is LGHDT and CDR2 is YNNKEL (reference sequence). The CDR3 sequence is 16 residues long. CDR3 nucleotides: TGTGCCAGCAGCCGAACCACTAGCAGTAGCACAGATACGCAGTATTTT. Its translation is CASSRTTSSSTDTQYF.

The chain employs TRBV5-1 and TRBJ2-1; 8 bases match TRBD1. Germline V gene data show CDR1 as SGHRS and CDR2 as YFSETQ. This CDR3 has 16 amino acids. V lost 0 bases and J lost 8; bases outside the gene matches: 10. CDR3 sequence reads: CASSLGTGQGADEQFF. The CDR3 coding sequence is TGCGCCAGCAGCTTGGGAACAGGACAGGGCGCTGATGAGCAGTTCTTC.

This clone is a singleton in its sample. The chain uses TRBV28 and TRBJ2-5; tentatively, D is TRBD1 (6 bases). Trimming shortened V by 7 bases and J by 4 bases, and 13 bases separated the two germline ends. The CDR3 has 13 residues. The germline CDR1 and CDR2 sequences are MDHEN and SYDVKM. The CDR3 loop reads CASKAGAPETQYF. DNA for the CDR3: TGTGCCAGCAAAGCAGGGGCTCCAGAGACCCAGTACTTC.

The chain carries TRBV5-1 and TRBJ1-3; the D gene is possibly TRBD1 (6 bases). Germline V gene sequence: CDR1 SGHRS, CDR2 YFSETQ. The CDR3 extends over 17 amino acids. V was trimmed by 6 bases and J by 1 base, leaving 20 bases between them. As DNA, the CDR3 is TGCGCCAGCAAGTACTCAGGGGACCCTGCATCTGGAAACACCATATATTTT. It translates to CASKYSGDPASGNTIYF.

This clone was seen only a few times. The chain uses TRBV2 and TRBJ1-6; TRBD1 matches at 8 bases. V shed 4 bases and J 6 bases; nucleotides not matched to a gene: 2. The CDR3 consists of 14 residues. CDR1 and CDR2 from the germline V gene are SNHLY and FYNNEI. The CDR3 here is CASSGDRSNSPLHF. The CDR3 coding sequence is TGTGCCAGCAGTGGGGACAGGTCTAATTCACCCCTCCACTTT. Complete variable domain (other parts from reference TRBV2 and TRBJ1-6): EPEVTQTPSHQVTQMGQEVILRCVPISNHLYFYWYRQILGQKVEFLVSFYNNEISEKSEIFDDQFSVERPDGSNFTLKIRSTKLEDSAMYFCASSGDRSNSPLHFGNGTRLTVT.

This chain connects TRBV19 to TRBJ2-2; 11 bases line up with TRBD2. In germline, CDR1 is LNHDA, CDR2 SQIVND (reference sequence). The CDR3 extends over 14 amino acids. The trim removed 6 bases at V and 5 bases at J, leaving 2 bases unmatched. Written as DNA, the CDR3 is TGTGCCAGTAGGGGACTAGCGGATACCGGGGAGCTGTTTTTT. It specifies CASRGLADTGELFF. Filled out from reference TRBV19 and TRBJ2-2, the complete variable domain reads DGGITQSPKYLFRKEGQNVTLSCEQNLNHDAMYWYRQDPGQGLRLIYYSQIVNDFQKGDIAEGYSVSREKKESFPLTVTSAQKNPTAFYLCASRGLADTGELFFGEGSRLTVL.

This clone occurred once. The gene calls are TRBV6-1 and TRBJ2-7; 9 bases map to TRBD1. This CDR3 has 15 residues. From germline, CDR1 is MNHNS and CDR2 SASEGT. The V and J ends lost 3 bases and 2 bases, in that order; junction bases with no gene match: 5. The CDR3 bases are TGTGCCAGCAGTGAGGTACAGGGGGCCCCCTACGAGCAGTACTTC. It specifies CASSEVQGAPYEQYF.

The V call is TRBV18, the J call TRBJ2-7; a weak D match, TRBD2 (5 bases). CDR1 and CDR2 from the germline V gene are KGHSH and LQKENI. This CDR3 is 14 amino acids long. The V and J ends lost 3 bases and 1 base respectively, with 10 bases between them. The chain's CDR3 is CASSPFEGSYEQYF. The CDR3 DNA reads TGTGCCAGCTCACCCTTTGAGGGATCCTACGAGCAGTACTTC.